One and the same sample provided the 14 T cell receptor beta chains below, sequenced in a study of naive and memory T cell subsets. Their recognized antigens are unknown. Both TRBC1 and TRBC2 were covered by a beta constant-region primer of two equimolar oligonucleotides. Four rounds of PCR amplified the ligated cDNA using nested alpha and beta constant-region primers plus SP2. TCRdb reprocessed the UMI-ligation and nested PCR reads via MiXCR and lists one record per CDR3 protein. The table includes 140,000 to 150,000 distinct CDR3 sequences, roughly 20% detected once. Regarding the study as a whole: Naive repertoires, especially CD8, held a few larger clonotypes, possibly memory cells re-expressing CD45RA.

Source material: naive CD4+ T cells from blood. These receptors all stem from a human donor in good health.

This clonotype occurred many times. V is TRBV18 and J is TRBJ2-1; unclear D gene. V gave up 0 bases and J gave up 4 bases, with 7 bases separating them. This CDR3 contains 14 residues. Per the germline V gene, CDR1 is KGHSH and CDR2 is LQKENI. CDR3 in amino acids: CASSPPYGYNEQFF. The CDR3 DNA follows: TGTGCCAGCTCACCACCCTACGGATACAATGAGCAGTTCTTC. The whole variable domain, filled in from reference TRBV18 and TRBJ2-1, reads NAGVMQNPRHLVRRRGQEARLRCSPMKGHSHVYWYRQLPEEGLKFMVYLQKENIIDESGMPKERFSAEFPKEGPSILRIQQVVRGDSAAYFCASSPPYGYNEQFFGPGTRLTVL.

The chain couples TRBV6-6 to TRBJ1-2, with D possibly being TRBD1 (6 bases). This CDR3 is built from 14 residues. Germline CDR1 is MNHNY and CDR2 is SVGAGI (reference sequence). The ends were cut back, 0 bases at V and 8 bases at J, with 13 bases in the middle. The CDR3 DNA reads TGTGCCAGCAGTTACTCGGACAGCCTGGTGGGCTACACCTTC. Translating it yields CASSYSDSLVGYTF.

This clonotype has a handful of counts. The V and J genes are TRBV12-3 or TRBV12-4 and TRBJ2-3; 7 bases map to TRBD1. V was clipped by 6 bases and J by 1 base; unmatched bases: 7. The CDR3 runs to 15 residues. The CDR3 DNA reads TGTGCCAGCAGCTCCCGACAGGGTCGCACAGATACGCAGTATTTT. Amino acid sequence: CASSSRQGRTDTQYF.

The V call is TRBV29-1, the J call TRBJ2-2, with unresolved D. V shed 4 bases and J shed 6 bases, with 12 bases lying between them. This CDR3 region has 13 residues. Looked up from germline, CDR1 is SQVTM and CDR2 is ANQGSEA. CDR3 sequence (DNA): TGCAGCGTTGTGATCGTTGGTCCCGGGGAGCTGTTTTTT. Its translation is CSVVIVGPGELFF.

The V and J genes are TRBV7-2 and TRBJ2-5; 8 bases align to TRBD1. The CDR3 contains 15 residues. The ends lost 1 base at V and 5 bases at J; junction bases unmatched: 6. Germline lookup yields CDR1 SGHTA and CDR2 FQGNSA. The CDR3 DNA reads as TGTGCCAGCAGCTTAGGACAGGGGCGGGTGGAGACCCAGTACTTC. Protein product: CASSLGQGRVETQYF. Looking up the rest from reference TRBV7-2 and TRBJ2-5 gives the full variable domain: GAGVSQSPSNKVTEKGKDVELRCDPISGHTALYWYRQSLGQGLEFLIYFQGNSAPDKSGLPSDRFSAERTGGSVSTLTIQRTQQEDSAVYLCASSLGQGRVETQYFGPGTRLLVL.

Many counts were recorded for this clonotype. The chain carries TRBV5-4 and TRBJ2-2, with D perhaps matching TRBD1 (5 bases). The CDR3 totals 15 residues. Germline loops: CDR1 SGHNT, CDR2 YYREEE (reference sequence). V shed 4 bases and J shed 5 bases, with 15 bases lying between them. CDR3 sequence reads: CASSTDSLRTGELFF. Written as DNA, the CDR3 is TGTGCCAGCAGCACAGACAGCTTGAGGACCGGGGAGCTGTTTTTT.

The chain uses TRBV20-1 and TRBJ1-5, with 9 bases aligning to TRBD1. CDR3 length equals 16 residues. In germline, CDR1 is DFQATT, CDR2 SNEGSKA (reference sequence). The trim removed 5 bases at V and 4 bases at J, leaving 12 bases unmatched. This CDR3 is CSALPGQGRRNQPQHF. The CDR3 DNA reads as TGCAGTGCTCTTCCGGGACAGGGAAGGAGGAATCAGCCCCAGCATTTT.

The chain couples TRBV6-2 or TRBV6-3 to TRBJ2-1; possibly TRBD1 for D (5 bases). Deletions cut 2 bases from V and 5 bases from J, with 13 bases between. This CDR3 has 15 amino acids. Germline V gene sequence: CDR1 MNHEY, CDR2 SVGEGT. CDR3 sequence: CASSYELGPNNEQFF. CDR3 nucleotide sequence: TGTGCCAGCAGTTACGAGTTGGGGCCTAACAATGAGCAGTTCTTC.

As regards this clonotype: One end of the junction is discordant with germline, which a read error may explain. The chain carries TRBV11-2 and TRBJ2-4, with 12 bases matching TRBD2. CDR3 size: 12 residues. Germline assignment: CDR1 SGHAT and CDR2 FQNNGV. DNA of the CDR3: TGTGCCAGCAGCCCTCAGACTAGCGGGAGTTTCTTC. Its translation is CASSPQTSGSFF.

In its sample, this clonotype was seen many times. This sequence joins TRBV5-4 and TRBJ2-7; 10 bases map to TRBD1. Germline CDR1 is SGHNT and CDR2 is YYREEE (reference sequence). V shed 5 bases, J shed 3 bases, and the junction held 8 bases outside the gene matches. The CDR3 is 15 amino acids. CDR3 nucleotides: TGTGCCAGCAGTAAACCGGGACAGGGGTTCTACGAGCAGTACTTC. Its protein is CASSKPGQGFYEQYF. Variable domain in full (rest from reference TRBV5-4 and TRBJ2-7): ETGVTQSPTHLIKTRGQQVTLRCSSQSGHNTVSWYQQALGQGPQFIFQYYREEENGRGNFPPRFSGLQFPNYSSELNVNALELDDSALYLCASSKPGQGFYEQYFGPGTRLTVT.

A single count supports this clonotype. V is TRBV30 and J is TRBJ2-2; 9 nucleotides agree with TRBD1. The V and J ends lost 5 bases and 0 bases, in that order; junction bases with no gene match: 4. The CDR3 has 15 residues. Germline V gene data show CDR1 as GTSNPN and CDR2 as SVGIG (reference sequence). The CDR3 loop is CAWGQGLSNTGELFF. CDR3 nucleotide sequence: TGTGCCTGGGGACAGGGGCTCTCGAACACCGGGGAGCTGTTTTTT. Combining the CDR3 with reference TRBV30 and TRBJ2-2 gives the whole variable domain SQTIHQWPATLVQPVGSPLSLECTVEGTSNPNLYWYRQAAGRGLQLLFYSVGIGQISSEVPQNLSASRPQDRQFILSSKKLLLSDSGFYLCAWGQGLSNTGELFFGEGSRLTVL.

At least ten counts were recorded for this clonotype. The rearrangement uses TRBV29-1 and TRBJ2-5; D ambiguous. The CDR3 covers 14 residues. Trimming cost V 7 bases and J 5 bases, with 20 bases left between them. CDR1 is SQVTM, CDR2 ANQGSEA, per germline. The chain's CDR3 is CSALSVNLRETQYF. The CDR3 bases are TGCAGCGCCCTGAGCGTGAACCTCCGCGAGACCCAGTACTTC.

This sequence joins TRBV4-1 and TRBJ2-7; D is unclear. The CDR3 contains 12 residues. Per the germline V gene, CDR1 is MGHRA and CDR2 is YSYEKL. V was cut by 1 base and J by 7 bases, with 8 bases left in between. CDR3 DNA sequence: TGCGCCAGCAGCCAAGTGTTAGGGGAGCAGTACTTC. This sequence encodes CASSQVLGEQYF.

The V gene is TRBV28, the J gene TRBJ2-1, with a tentative D call TRBD2 (5 bases). Germline V CDR1 and CDR2: MDHEN, SYDVKM. V was cut by 4 bases and J by 2 bases, with 6 bases left in between. The CDR3 totals 13 residues. CDR3 DNA sequence: TGTGCCAGCAGTTACGGGACCTACAATGAGCAGTTCTTC. Translating it yields CASSYGTYNEQFF.